A selection of T cell receptor beta chains follows, all from one sample in a study of radiotherapy plus CTLA-4 blockade in lung cancer. Only in-frame clones appear in the TCRdb table, and some are missing; sequencing was by immunoSEQ multiplex PCR. Of approximately 46,000 clones listed, 85% are singletons. Sequencing was performed on peripheral blood, taken from a patient treated with radiotherapy plus ipilimumab. The source is a human donor with non-small cell lung cancer whose response to radiotherapy plus ipilimumab could not be evaluated. Each CDR3 is given with its conserved first and last residue. A D gene is named only where the DNA matches it firmly. Some rows mark clone size as missing; the rest say once, few, many or name a class of expanded clone.

TRBJ1-5,.,.,TRBV28,TGTGCCAGCAGTTTATTGCGGGCTCCGGTCTCCTTAAGCAATCAGCCCCAGCATTTT,CASSLLRAPVSLSNQPQHF
TRBJ1-1,.,TRBD1,TRBV14,TGTGCCAGCAGCCAAAGGGACAGCATGAACACTGAAGCTTTCTTT,CASSQRDSMNTEAFF
TRBJ1-1,.,TRBD1,TRBV4-1,TGCGCCAGCAGCCAAGACCGGGCAGGGGGCACTGAAGCTTTCTTT,CASSQDRAGGTEAFF
TRBJ2-2,few,TRBD2,TRBV4-3,TGCGCCAGCAGCCAAGATCGGTGGGAGGGGACCGGGGAGCTGTTTTTT,CASSQDRWEGTGELFF
TRBJ2-7,.,TRBD1,TRBV6-1,TGTGCCAGCACCGGGACAGGGGGCTTTTACGAGCAGTACTTC,CASTGTGGFYEQYF
TRBJ1-3,.,TRBD1,TRBV2,TGTGCCAGCATGAGTCGGACAGGATCAGGAAACACCATATATTTT,CASMSRTGSGNTIYF
TRBJ2-7,.,TRBD2,TRBV28,TGTGCCAGCAGTCCAGGGACTAGCGGGGAGTACGAGCAGTACTTC,CASSPGTSGEYEQYF
TRBJ1-2,.,TRBD1,TRBV11-2,TGTGCCAGCAGCACTGGACAGGGGGTCGTTGGCTACACCTTC,CASSTGQGVVGYTF
TRBJ1-1,many,.,TRBV10-3,TGTGCCATCAGTGAGTCGACACACAGTAAGAACACTGAAGCTTTCTTT,CAISESTHSKNTEAFF
TRBJ2-6,.,.,TRBV29-1,TGCAGCGTTGTTGCCGCAGTGGGAGGATCTGGGGCCAACGTCCTGACTTTC,CSVVAAVGGSGANVLTF
TRBJ2-1,.,TRBD2,TRBV4-3,TGCGCCAGCAGCCAACTAGCGGGAGCTGCTGAGCAGTTCTTC,CASSQLAGAAEQFF
TRBJ2-2,.,.,TRBV6-1,TGTGCCAGCAGTGACGGGAACACCGGGGAGCTGTTTTTT,CASSDGNTGELFF
TRBJ2-1,.,TRBD1,TRBV7-3,TGTGCCAGCAGCCCAGGGACAGGGGCTAGGAATGAGCAGTTCTTC,CASSPGTGARNEQFF
TRBJ2-5,.,.,TRBV5-1,TGCGCCAGCAGCTTGGCATTACGCGGCGGTGAGACCCAGTACTTC,CASSLALRGGETQYF
TRBJ2-1,.,TRBD2,TRBV29-1,TGCAGCGCCCTGCCAGCGGGAGGTAACTACAATGAGCAGTTCTTC,CSALPAGGNYNEQFF
TRBJ1-1,.,TRBD1,TRBV10-3,TGTGCCATCAGGGGACAGGGGAACACTGAAGCTTTCTTT,CAIRGQGNTEAFF
TRBJ1-1,once,TRBD1,TRBV7-2,TGTGCCAGCAGCTTAGTATGGGGGACAGGGGGCGCAGGTGAAGCTTTCTTT,CASSLVWGTGGAGEAFF
TRBJ2-7,.,TRBD2,TRBV28,TGTGCCAGCAGTGCCGGGACAGATTTTAGCGGGAGGATCTGGGAGCAGTACTTC,CASSAGTDFSGRIWEQYF
TRBJ1-1,.,.,TRBV4-3,TGCGCCAGCAGCCAAGATTACCAGGGGTCCACTGAAGCTTTCTTT,CASSQDYQGSTEAFF
TRBJ1-2,.,.,TRBV2,TGTGCCAGCAGTGAAATTGGCGGGAATGGCTACACCTTC,CASSEIGGNGYTF
TRBJ2-3,.,TRBD2,TRBV28,TGTGCCAGCGGTTCAACGGGACTAGCGGCTTTCACAGACGCGCAGTATTTT,CASGSTGLAAFTDAQYF
TRBJ1-2,once,.,TRBV18,TGTGCCAGCTCACCACCGGACATAGGATATGGCTACACCTTC,CASSPPDIGYGYTF
TRBJ2-3,.,TRBD2,TRBV4-3,TGCGCCAGCAGCCAAGGGGATAGCGGGACTCCCCGTCTACCCACAGATACGCAGTATTTT,CASSQGDSGTPRLPTDTQYF
TRBJ2-1,.,.,TRBV7-2,TGTGCCAGCAGCCTAAACGGCAATGAGCAGTTCTTC,CASSLNGNEQFF
TRBJ2-3,.,TRBD2,TRBV9,TGTGCCAGCGGCACAGCGGGAGCCACAGATACGCAGTATTTT,CASGTAGATDTQYF
TRBJ1-1,.,TRBD1,TRBV6-5,TGTGCCAGCAGAAACCAGGACAGGTTGAACACTGAAGCTTTCTTT,CASRNQDRLNTEAFF
TRBJ2-5,.,TRBD1,TRBV19,TGTGCCAGTCAGGACAGGGGGCAGGGAGAGACCCAGTACTTC,CASQDRGQGETQYF
TRBJ2-3,.,.,TRBV15,TGTGCCACCAGCAAAGGGGGAAGCACAGATACGCAGTATTTT,CATSKGGSTDTQYF
TRBJ2-7,.,TRBD2,TRBV2,TGTGCCAGCAGTGAAGCGACTAGCGGGGAGTACGAGCAGTACTTC,CASSEATSGEYEQYF